The present T cell receptor beta chain was sequenced within a study of shared clonotypes between healthy human individuals. There are 14 residues in the CDR3. Germline V gene sequence: CDR1 ENHRY, CDR2 SYGVKD. V was pared by 5 bases and J by 2 bases, with 4 bases of the junction left unmatched. Profiled with immunoSEQ multiplex PCR; TCRdb holds only in-frame clones, not every one. Of 2 million to 2.5 million clones in the sample, 93% are singletons; the top ten hold roughly 0.39%. Concerning this clone: Antigen: not known.

The study's findings and limits: Generally, naive subsets came out with larger estimated richness than memory subsets. The four-donor shared clonotypes exceeded non-shared clonotypes in generation probability, with non-shared ones scoring lower.

Sequenced material: naive CD4+ T cells from PBMCs. This sample's subset: CD45RA+ positively selected. This chain links TRBV10-3 with TRBJ2-3; 7 positions agree with TRBD2. This clonotype originated in a man between 18 and 29 years old in good health. Some clones in this sample may be carry-over from other donors' samples. The CDR3 region is CAISSSGSTDTQYF. The CDR3 nucleotides read TGTGCCATCAGTTCTAGCGGATCCACAGATACGCAGTATTTT.